A selection of T cell receptor beta chains follows, all from one sample in a study of T cell clonotyping in hematopoietic cell transplantation. Generated by immunoSEQ multiplex PCR, the TCRdb table keeps only in-frame clones and is missing some. The sample includes some 5,500 clones, around 83% of them seen just once. The sequencing used peripheral blood mononuclear cells, collected before stem cell transplant. These receptors were collected from a man aged 60 to 69 with acute myeloid leukemia. Some clones in this sample may be carry-over from other donors' samples. CDR3s leave out the opening cysteine and the closing phenylalanine or tryptophan. Each record gives: J gene, V gene, CDR3 protein.

J: TRBJ2-5
V: TRBV4-1
CDR3: ASSQDIGGNRARETQY

J: TRBJ1-2
V: TRBV19
CDR3: ASSPAGTIYGYT

J: TRBJ1-4
V: TRBV6-5
CDR3: ASSYAQGGEKLF

J: TRBJ1-5
V: TRBV14
CDR3: ASSQESREGNQPQH

J: TRBJ1-2
V: TRBV29-1
CDR3: SVELQGCYGYT

J: TRBJ1-2
V: TRBV2
CDR3: ASSDSLANYGYT

J: TRBJ1-1
V: TRBV11-2
CDR3: ASSLVVGQGGTEAF

J: TRBJ2-3
V: TRBV9
CDR3: ASSPRTSGATDTQY

J: TRBJ1-2
V: TRBV5-1
CDR3: ASSLFGQGGGYT

J: TRBJ2-7
V: TRBV19
CDR3: ASSPTRGSLYEQY

J: TRBJ1-6
V: TRBV5-1
CDR3: ASSLGQGKYSPLH

J: TRBJ2-1
V: TRBV5-1
CDR3: ASSLGRTTYNEQF

J: TRBJ1-6
V: TRBV9
CDR3: ASSVNWNSPLH

J: TRBJ2-1
V: TRBV29-1
CDR3: SFHGNEQF

J: TRBJ2-7
V: TRBV14
CDR3: ASRPGRGYEQY

J: TRBJ2-5
V: TRBV5-1
CDR3: ASSSYLQETQY

J: TRBJ2-2
V: TRBV7-9
CDR3: ASRRTGVTGELF

J: TRBJ2-3
V: TRBV7-2
CDR3: ASSLARDTQY

J: TRBJ1-4
V: TRBV6-5
CDR3: ASSLGQGRGEKLF

J: TRBJ1-5
V: TRBV11-2
CDR3: ASSSFGNQPQH

J: TRBJ1-4
V: TRBV4-1
CDR3: ASSQDSVQNEKLF

J: TRBJ1-2
V: TRBV5-1
CDR3: ASSFFPGENYGYT

J: TRBJ1-3
V: TRBV29-1
CDR3: SVVAGGSNLGNTIY

J: TRBJ2-3
V: TRBV7-9
CDR3: ASSHRTRITDTQY

J: TRBJ2-5
V: TRBV4-3
CDR3: ASSQAHRWGQETQY

J: TRBJ1-1
V: TRBV6-1
CDR3: ASAGQGAMNTEAF

J: TRBJ2-5
V: TRBV7-9
CDR3: ASSLIGTQY

J: TRBJ2-3
V: TRBV10-3
CDR3: AISGTEGEQY

J: TRBJ2-1
V: TRBV19
CDR3: ATGTGAVNEQF

J: TRBJ2-5
V: TRBV7-8
CDR3: ASSLGSGGYQETQY

J: TRBJ2-7
V: TRBV7-9
CDR3: ASSLVGQIGLDSYEQY

J: TRBJ1-2
V: TRBV2
CDR3: ASSEGGRVGYT

J: TRBJ1-4
V: TRBV14
CDR3: ASSQDRYEKLF

J: TRBJ1-2
V: TRBV27
CDR3: ASSYRTGWGYT

J: TRBJ1-2
V: TRBV4-3
CDR3: ASSHVTGTANYGYT

J: TRBJ1-5
V: TRBV7-2
CDR3: ASSPTDRAQPQH

J: TRBJ2-3
V: TRBV2
CDR3: ASSKLGGRTTDTQY

J: TRBJ1-1
V: TRBV19
CDR3: ASRSRDVSEAF

J: TRBJ2-5
V: TRBV19
CDR3: ASSKLAGKETQY

J: TRBJ1-2
V: TRBV25-1
CDR3: ASSEYRGPNFNYGYT

J: TRBJ2-1
V: TRBV7-6
CDR3: ASSGGLYNEQF

J: TRBJ1-1
V: TRBV29-1
CDR3: SVEAYPTHTEAF

J: TRBJ2-7
V: TRBV6-5
CDR3: ASSSSRTGSYEQY

J: TRBJ2-1
V: TRBV5-1
CDR3: ASSLAAALYNEQF